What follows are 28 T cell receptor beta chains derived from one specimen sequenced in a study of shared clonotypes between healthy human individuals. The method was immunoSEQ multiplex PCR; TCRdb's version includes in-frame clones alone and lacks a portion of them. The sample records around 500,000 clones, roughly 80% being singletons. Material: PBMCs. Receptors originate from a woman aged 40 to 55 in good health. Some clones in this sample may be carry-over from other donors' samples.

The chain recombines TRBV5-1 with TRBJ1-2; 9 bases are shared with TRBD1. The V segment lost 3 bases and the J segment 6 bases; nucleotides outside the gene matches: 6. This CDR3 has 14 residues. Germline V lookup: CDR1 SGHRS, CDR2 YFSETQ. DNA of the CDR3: TGCGCCAGCAGCTCCGGACAGGGGTTGAATGGCTACACCTTC. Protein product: CASSSGQGLNGYTF.

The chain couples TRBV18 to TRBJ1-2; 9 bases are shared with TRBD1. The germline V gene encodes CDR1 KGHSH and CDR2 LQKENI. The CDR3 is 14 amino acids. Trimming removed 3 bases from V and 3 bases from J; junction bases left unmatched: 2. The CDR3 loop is CASSPGTGHYGYTF. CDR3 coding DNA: TGTGCCAGCTCACCTGGGACAGGGCACTATGGCTACACCTTC.

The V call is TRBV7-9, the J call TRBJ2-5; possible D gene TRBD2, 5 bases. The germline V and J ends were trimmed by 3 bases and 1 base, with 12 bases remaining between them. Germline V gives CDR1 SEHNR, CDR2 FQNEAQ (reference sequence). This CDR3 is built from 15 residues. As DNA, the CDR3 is TGTGCCAGCAGCTTCGTCCGGGGTGGCCAAGAGACCCAGTACTTC. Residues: CASSFVRGGQETQYF.

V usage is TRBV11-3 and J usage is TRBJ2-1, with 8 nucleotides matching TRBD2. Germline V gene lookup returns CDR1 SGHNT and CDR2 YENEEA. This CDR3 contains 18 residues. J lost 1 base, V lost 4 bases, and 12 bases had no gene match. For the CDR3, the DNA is TGTGCCAGCAGCTCCAGGGGAGCGGGAGAAGGGTCCTACAATGAGCAGTTCTTC. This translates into CASSSRGAGEGSYNEQFF.

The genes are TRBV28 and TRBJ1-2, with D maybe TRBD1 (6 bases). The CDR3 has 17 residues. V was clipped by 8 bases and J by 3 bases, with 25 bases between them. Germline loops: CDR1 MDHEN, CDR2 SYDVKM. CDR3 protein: CASLTGLWGAFDYGYTF. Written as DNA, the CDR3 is TGTGCCAGCCTGACGGGTTTATGGGGGGCTTTCGACTATGGCTACACCTTC.

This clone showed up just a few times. This chain's CDR3 is CASRGGSNQPQHF. The CDR3 nucleotides are TGTGCCAGTAGGGGAGGCAGCAATCAGCCCCAGCATTTT. The chain combines TRBV19 with TRBJ1-5; D gene ambiguous. The CDR3 covers 13 residues. The germline V gene encodes CDR1 LNHDA and CDR2 SQIVND (reference sequence). Trimming took 6 bases from V and 1 from J, leaving 7 bases between them.

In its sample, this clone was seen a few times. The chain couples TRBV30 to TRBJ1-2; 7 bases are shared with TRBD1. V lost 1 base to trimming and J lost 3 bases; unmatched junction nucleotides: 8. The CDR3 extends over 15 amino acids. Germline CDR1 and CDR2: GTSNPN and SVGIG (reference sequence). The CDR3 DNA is TGTGCCTGGAGTGAGGGGGCAGGAAACTACTATGGCTACACCTTC. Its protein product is CAWSEGAGNYYGYTF.

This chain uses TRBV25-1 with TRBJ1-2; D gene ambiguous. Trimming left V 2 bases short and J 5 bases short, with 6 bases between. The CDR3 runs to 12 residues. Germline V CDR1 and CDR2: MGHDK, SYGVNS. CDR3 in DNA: TGTGCCAGCAGTGAAGGGAGATATGGCTACACCTTC. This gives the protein CASSEGRYGYTF.

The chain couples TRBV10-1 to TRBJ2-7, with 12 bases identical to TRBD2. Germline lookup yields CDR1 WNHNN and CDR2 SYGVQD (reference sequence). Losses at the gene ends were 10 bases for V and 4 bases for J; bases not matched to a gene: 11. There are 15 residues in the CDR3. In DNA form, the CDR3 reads TGCGCCACGTCTAGCGGGAGGGCCGGAGCGTACGAGCAGTACTTC. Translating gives CATSSGRAGAYEQYF.

The CDR3 reads CAISKQGGTEAFF. DNA for the CDR3: TGTGCCATATCTAAACAGGGGGGCACTGAAGCTTTCTTT. J is TRBJ1-1 and V is TRBV28, with 8 nucleotides matching TRBD1. This CDR3 has 13 residues. Germline V CDR1 and CDR2: MDHEN, SYDVKM. Germline trimming cut 10 bases from V and 4 bases from J; bases unmatched to any gene: 8.

CDR3 sequence: CASSLAGQALTF. In DNA form, the CDR3 reads TGTGCCAGCAGTTTAGCGGGACAGGCGCTAACCTTC. The V and J genes are TRBV28 and TRBJ1-2; TRBD1 matches 8 bases. The CDR3 contains 12 residues. Germline CDR1 is MDHEN and CDR2 is SYDVKM. Losses at the gene ends were 2 bases for V and 14 bases for J; bases not matched to a gene: 7.

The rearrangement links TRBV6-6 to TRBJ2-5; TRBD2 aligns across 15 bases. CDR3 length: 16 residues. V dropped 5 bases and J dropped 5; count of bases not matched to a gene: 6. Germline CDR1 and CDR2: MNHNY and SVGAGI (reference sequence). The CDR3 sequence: CASSPGLAGGSETQYF. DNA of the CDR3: TGTGCCAGCAGTCCCGGACTAGCGGGAGGGTCGGAGACCCAGTACTTC.

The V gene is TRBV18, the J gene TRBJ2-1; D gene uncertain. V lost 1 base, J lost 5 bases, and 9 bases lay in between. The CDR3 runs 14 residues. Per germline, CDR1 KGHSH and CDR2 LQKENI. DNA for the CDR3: TGTGCCAGCTCACCACGTTCCACTGACAATGAGCAGTTCTTC. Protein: CASSPRSTDNEQFF.

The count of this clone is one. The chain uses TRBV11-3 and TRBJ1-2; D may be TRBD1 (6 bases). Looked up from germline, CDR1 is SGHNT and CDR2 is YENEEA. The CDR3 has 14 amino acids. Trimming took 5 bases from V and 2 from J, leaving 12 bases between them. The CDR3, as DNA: TGTGCCAGCAGCCGGGACACACAAAACTATGGCTACACCTTC. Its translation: CASSRDTQNYGYTF.

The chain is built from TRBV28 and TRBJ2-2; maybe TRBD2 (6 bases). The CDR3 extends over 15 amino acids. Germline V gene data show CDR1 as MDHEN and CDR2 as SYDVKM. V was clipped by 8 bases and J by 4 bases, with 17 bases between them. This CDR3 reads CASGRSGVVTGELFF. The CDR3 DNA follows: TGTGCCAGCGGGCGATCGGGAGTTGTCACCGGGGAGCTGTTTTTT.

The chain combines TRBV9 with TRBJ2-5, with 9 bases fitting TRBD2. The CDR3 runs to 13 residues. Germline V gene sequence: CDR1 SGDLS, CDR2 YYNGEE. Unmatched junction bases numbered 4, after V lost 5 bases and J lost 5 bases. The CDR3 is CASSSGSRETQYF. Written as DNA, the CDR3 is TGTGCCAGCAGTAGCGGGAGTCGGGAGACCCAGTACTTC. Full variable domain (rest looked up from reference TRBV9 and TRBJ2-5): DSGVTQTPKHLITATGQRVTLRCSPRSGDLSVYWYQQSLDQGLQFLIQYYNGEERAKGNILERFSAQQFPDLHSELNLSSLELGDSALYFCASSSGSRETQYFGPGTRLLVL.

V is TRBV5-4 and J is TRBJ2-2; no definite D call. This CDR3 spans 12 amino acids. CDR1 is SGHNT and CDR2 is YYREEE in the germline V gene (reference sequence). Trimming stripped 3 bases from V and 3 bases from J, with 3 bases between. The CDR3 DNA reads TGTGCCAGCAGCTCATACACCGGGGAGCTGTTTTTT. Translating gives CASSSYTGELFF. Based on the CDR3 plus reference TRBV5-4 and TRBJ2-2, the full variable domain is ETGVTQSPTHLIKTRGQQVTLRCSSQSGHNTVSWYQQALGQGPQFIFQYYREEENGRGNFPPRFSGLQFPNYSSELNVNALELDDSALYLCASSSYTGELFFGEGSRLTVL.

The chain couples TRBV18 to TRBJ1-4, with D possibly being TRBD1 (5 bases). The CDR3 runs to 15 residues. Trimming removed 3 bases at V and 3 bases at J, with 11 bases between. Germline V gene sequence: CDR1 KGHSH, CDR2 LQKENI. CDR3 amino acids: CASSPRQYSNEKLFF. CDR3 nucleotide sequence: TGTGCCAGCTCACCCCGACAGTACTCTAATGAAAAACTGTTTTTT. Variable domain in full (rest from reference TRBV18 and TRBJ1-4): NAGVMQNPRHLVRRRGQEARLRCSPMKGHSHVYWYRQLPEEGLKFMVYLQKENIIDESGMPKERFSAEFPKEGPSILRIQQVVRGDSAAYFCASSPRQYSNEKLFFGSGTQLSVL.

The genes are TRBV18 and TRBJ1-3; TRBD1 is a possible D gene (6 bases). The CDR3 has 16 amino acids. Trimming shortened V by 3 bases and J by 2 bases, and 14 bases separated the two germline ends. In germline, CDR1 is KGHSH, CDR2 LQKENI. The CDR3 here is CASSPPGGAAGNTIYF. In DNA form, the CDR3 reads TGTGCCAGCTCACCCCCCGGGGGGGCAGCTGGAAACACCATATATTTT.

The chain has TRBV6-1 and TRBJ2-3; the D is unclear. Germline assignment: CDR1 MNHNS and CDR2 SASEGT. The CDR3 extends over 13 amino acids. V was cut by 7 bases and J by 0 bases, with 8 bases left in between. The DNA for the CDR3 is TGTGCCAGCATGCTCAGGAGCACAGATACGCAGTATTTT. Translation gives CASMLRSTDTQYF.

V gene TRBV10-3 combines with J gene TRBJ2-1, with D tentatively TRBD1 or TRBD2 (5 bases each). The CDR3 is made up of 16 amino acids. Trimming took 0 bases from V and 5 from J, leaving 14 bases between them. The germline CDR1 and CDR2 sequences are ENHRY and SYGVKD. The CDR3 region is CAISESWGGSNNEQFF. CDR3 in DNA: TGTGCCATCAGTGAGTCGTGGGGCGGGTCAAACAATGAGCAGTTCTTC.

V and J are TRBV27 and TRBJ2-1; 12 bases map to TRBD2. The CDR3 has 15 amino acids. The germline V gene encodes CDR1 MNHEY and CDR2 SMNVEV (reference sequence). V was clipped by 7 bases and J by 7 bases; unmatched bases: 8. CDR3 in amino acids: CASTRTSGIGNEQFF. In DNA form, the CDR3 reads TGTGCCAGCACCCGGACTAGCGGGATTGGTAATGAGCAGTTCTTC.

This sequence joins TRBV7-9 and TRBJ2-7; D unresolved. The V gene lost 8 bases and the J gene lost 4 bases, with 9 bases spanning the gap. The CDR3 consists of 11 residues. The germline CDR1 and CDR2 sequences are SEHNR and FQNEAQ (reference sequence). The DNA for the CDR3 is TGTGCCAGCTCAAACGATTACGAGCAGTACTTC. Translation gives CASSNDYEQYF.

In DNA form, the CDR3 reads TGTGCCAGCAGCTTAAAAGTGTCGTCGGCTAGCGGGGCTGCCTACGAGCAGTACTTC. This codes for CASSLKVSSASGAAYEQYF. This chain uses TRBV7-3 with TRBJ2-7; TRBD2 agrees at 9 bases. Looked up from germline, CDR1 is SGHTA and CDR2 is FQGTGA. This CDR3 has 19 amino acids. J was trimmed by 2 bases and V by 1 base; bases with no gene match: 15.

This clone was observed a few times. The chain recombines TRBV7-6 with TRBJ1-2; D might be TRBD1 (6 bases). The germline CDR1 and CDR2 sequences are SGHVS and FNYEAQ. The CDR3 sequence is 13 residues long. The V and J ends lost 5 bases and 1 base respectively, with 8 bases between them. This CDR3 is CASSPQGNYGYTF. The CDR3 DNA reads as TGTGCCAGCAGCCCACAGGGTAACTATGGCTACACCTTC.

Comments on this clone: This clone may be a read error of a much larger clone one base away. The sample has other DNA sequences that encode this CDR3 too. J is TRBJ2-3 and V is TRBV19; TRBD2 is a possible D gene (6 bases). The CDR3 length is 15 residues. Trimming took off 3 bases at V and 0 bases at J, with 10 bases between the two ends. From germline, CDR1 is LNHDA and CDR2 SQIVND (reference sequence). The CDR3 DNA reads TGTGCCAGTAGTATGGGGCTAGCGAGCACAGATACGCAGTATTTT. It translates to CASSMGLASTDTQYF.

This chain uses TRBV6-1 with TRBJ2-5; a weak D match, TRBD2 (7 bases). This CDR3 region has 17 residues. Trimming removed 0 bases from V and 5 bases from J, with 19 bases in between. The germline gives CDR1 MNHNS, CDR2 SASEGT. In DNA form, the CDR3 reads TGTGCCAGCAGTGAAGCGCTTGGGGGGGGCTTAAGGGAGACCCAGTACTTC. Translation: CASSEALGGGLRETQYF.

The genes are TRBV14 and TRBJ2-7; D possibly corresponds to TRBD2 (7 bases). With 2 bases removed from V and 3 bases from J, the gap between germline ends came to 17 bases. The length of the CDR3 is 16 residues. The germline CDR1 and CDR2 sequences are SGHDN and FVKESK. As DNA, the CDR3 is TGTGCCAGCAGCCAACAAGTAGGGAGGGGGGGCTACGAGCAGTACTTC. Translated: CASSQQVGRGGYEQYF. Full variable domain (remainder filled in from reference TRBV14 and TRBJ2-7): EAGVTQFPSHSVIEKGQTVTLRCDPISGHDNLYWYRRVMGKEIKFLLHFVKESKQDESGMPNNRFLAERTGGTYSTLKVQPAELEDSGVYFCASSQQVGRGGYEQYFGPGTRLTVT.